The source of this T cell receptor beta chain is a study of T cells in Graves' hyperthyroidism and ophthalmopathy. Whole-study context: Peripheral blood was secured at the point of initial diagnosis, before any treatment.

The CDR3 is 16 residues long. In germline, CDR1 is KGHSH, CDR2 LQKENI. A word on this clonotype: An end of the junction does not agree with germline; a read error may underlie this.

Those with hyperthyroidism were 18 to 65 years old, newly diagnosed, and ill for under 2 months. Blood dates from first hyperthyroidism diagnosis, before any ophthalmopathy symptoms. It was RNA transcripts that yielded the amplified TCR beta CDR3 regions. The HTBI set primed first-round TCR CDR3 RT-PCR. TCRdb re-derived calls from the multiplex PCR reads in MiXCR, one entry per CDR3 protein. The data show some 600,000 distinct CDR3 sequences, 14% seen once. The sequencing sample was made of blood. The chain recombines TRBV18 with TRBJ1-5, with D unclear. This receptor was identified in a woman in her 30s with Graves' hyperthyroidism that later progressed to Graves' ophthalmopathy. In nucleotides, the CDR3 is TGTGCCAGCCCACCAGGAAGAGCGGGCCCTAATCAGCCCCAGCATTTT. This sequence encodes CASPPGRAGPNQPQHF.